The clone carrying this TCR beta chain has only one observation. The sample comes from a study of blood T cell repertoires in COVID-19. Study in general: Sample material is recorded as cDNA or gDNA derived from T cells, B-cell-depleted T cells, or PBMCs.

CDR3 length: 14 residues. Germline V gives CDR1 MNHEY, CDR2 SVGAGI. V lost 6 bases to trimming and J lost 1 base, with 12 bases between them. Assay used: immunoSEQ multiplex PCR; TCRdb lists only in-frame clones, some missing. This table holds 250,000 to 300,000 clones, about nine tenths found once. The chain carries TRBV6-5 and TRBJ1-1; no clear D gene. The sequence was obtained from a man aged 18 to 29 who had recovered from COVID-19. Sequenced input: PBMCs or T cells enriched from blood (not recorded which). DNA for the CDR3: TGTGCCAGCAGCGCGACGGAGTCGAACACTGAAGCTTTCTTT. Protein product: CASSATESNTEAFF.